This record covers a single T cell receptor beta chain. The data belong to a study of cytomegalovirus exposure and HLA in healthy donors. Both 60 Vbeta primers and 13 Jbeta primers went into the PCR. Assay: immunoSEQ multiplex PCR; the TCRdb copy retains only in-frame clones and omits some. The sample has around 94,000 clones, about 62% seen once. This CDR3 contains 13 residues. Germline V gene sequence: CDR1 SGHAT, CDR2 FQNNGV. The germline V and J ends were trimmed by 4 bases and 8 bases, with 12 bases remaining between them. The gene calls are TRBV11-2 and TRBJ2-1; D is perhaps TRBD1 (5 bases). The clonotype originates from a human donor in good health. Material: PBMCs. The CDR3 nucleotides read TGTGCCAGCAGCTCGCAGGGTTGGCATGAGCAGTTCTTC. This sequence encodes CASSSQGWHEQFF.